Included here is one T cell receptor beta chain sequence, with context. The template was genomic DNA from peripheral blood, not RNA. Germline V gives CDR1 SEHNR, CDR2 FQNEAQ (reference sequence). The length of the CDR3 is 14 residues. Trimming took 5 bases from V and 4 from J; bases not matched to a gene: 7. The sample comes from a study of T cell repertoires in aging, cancer and after chemotherapy. Study details: Donor ages fell into six groups from 30 or younger up to 70 or older.

TRB rearrangements spanning V, D and J were amplified using mixed TRB-A/B primers. TCRdb processed the multiplex PCR reads anew with MiXCR; each CDR3 protein has one entry. The sample includes 2,000 to 2,500 distinct CDR3 sequences, under 65% of them seen just once. The chain is built from TRBV7-9 and TRBJ1-2; 7 bases align to TRBD1. The TCR originated in a human donor with a blood cancer. The donor label of this sample is uncertain. The sequenced material came from blood. The CDR3 bases are TGTGCCAGCAGCCTACAGGGGACAGTCTATGGCTACACCTTC. This codes for CASSLQGTVYGYTF.